This T cell receptor (beta chain) was retrieved from a study of T cell responses to AZD1222 COVID-19 vaccine. V lost 1 base to trimming and J lost 7 bases, with 4 bases between them. The CDR3 is 11 residues long. Germline V gene lookup returns CDR1 LGHDT and CDR2 YNNKEL (reference sequence). Method: immunoSEQ multiplex PCR; TCRdb's copy keeps in-frame clones and lacks some. The sample yields some 83,000 clones, about 90% seen once. This clonotype originated in an adult in good health. J is TRBJ1-2 and V is TRBV3-1 (or the pseudogene TRBV3-2), with D unresolved. The sample in question was peripheral blood, obtained on day 0 of AZD1222 vaccination. This CDR3 reads CASSQGGGYTF. The CDR3 DNA sequence: TGTGCCAGCAGCCAAGGGGGTGGCTACACCTTC.